These 28 T cell receptor beta chains were sequenced from one sample in a study of shared clonotypes between healthy human individuals. Measured with immunoSEQ multiplex PCR; TCRdb has only the in-frame clones, and not every one. The profile covers roughly 2.4 million clones, with approximately 96% appearing a single time and approximately 0.13% taken by the ten largest. Sequencing input: naive CD4+ T cells sorted from blood. Documented subset: CD45RA+ positively selected. The receptor source for this set is a man aged 18 to 30 in good health.

This chain uses TRBV30 with TRBJ2-1; D remains unclear. V was trimmed by 1 base and J by 10 bases, leaving 8 bases between them. CDR3 length: 11 amino acids. The germline V gene encodes CDR1 GTSNPN and CDR2 SVGIG (reference sequence). The CDR3 is CAWSASYEQFF. The CDR3 DNA is TGTGCCTGGAGTGCATCATACGAGCAGTTCTTC.

This clone was observed a single time. This chain uses TRBV10-2 with TRBJ2-3; TRBD2 agrees at 7 bases. In germline, CDR1 is WSHSY, CDR2 SAAADI. V shed 7 bases, J shed 0 bases, and the junction held 7 bases outside the gene matches. This CDR3 has 15 residues. The CDR3 region is CASTGGGPSTDTQYF. CDR3 bases: TGCGCCAGCACTGGGGGAGGGCCCAGCACAGATACGCAGTATTTT.

The chain combines TRBV19 with TRBJ2-1; D is perhaps TRBD1 (6 bases). The V gene's germline CDR1 is LNHDA and CDR2 SQIVND (reference sequence). This CDR3 has 13 amino acids. V lost 8 bases to trimming and J lost 8 bases, with 16 bases between them. This chain's CDR3 is CASVADRRDEQFF. The CDR3, as DNA: TGTGCCAGTGTTGCGGACAGAAGGGATGAGCAGTTCTTC.

V gene TRBV5-1 combines with J gene TRBJ1-1; the D is unclear. Germline-derived CDR1 and CDR2 are SGHRS and YFSETQ. Trimming removed 4 bases from V and 1 base from J, with 17 bases in between. This CDR3 comprises 16 residues. CDR3 amino acids: CASSPLGNGANTEAFF. The CDR3 coding sequence is TGCGCCAGCAGCCCCCTGGGAAACGGTGCGAACACTGAAGCTTTCTTT.

This clone was observed a single time. This chain joins TRBV10-1 and TRBJ2-7, with 7 bases fitting TRBD1. Trimming at V came to 3 bases and at J to 4 bases, leaving 3 bases not matched to a gene. The CDR3 has 13 amino acids. The germline CDR1 and CDR2 sequences are WNHNN and SYGVQD (reference sequence). The chain's CDR3 is CASSEGGRYEQYF. The CDR3 DNA is TGCGCCAGCAGTGAAGGGGGCCGGTACGAGCAGTACTTC.

The chain is built from TRBV10-3 and TRBJ1-1; 10 nucleotides line up with TRBD1. The CDR3 runs 15 residues. J was trimmed by 4 bases and V by 4 bases; bases with no gene match: 6. The germline V gene has CDR1 ENHRY and CDR2 SYGVKD. The CDR3 reads CAISGRQGATTEAFF. Here the CDR3 DNA reads TGTGCCATCAGTGGAAGACAGGGGGCGACCACTGAAGCTTTCTTT.

The chain combines TRBV5-1 with TRBJ2-2; 9 nucleotides align to TRBD1. The V segment lost 3 bases and the J segment 1 base; nucleotides outside the gene matches: 4. Germline CDR1 and CDR2: SGHRS and YFSETQ. The CDR3 consists of 16 residues. This CDR3 reads CASSSSGQGNTGELFF. CDR3 sequence (DNA): TGCGCCAGCAGCTCCTCGGGACAGGGGAACACCGGGGAGCTGTTTTTT.

The rearrangement uses TRBV5-1 and TRBJ1-2; 8 nucleotides agree with TRBD1. CDR1 SGHRS and CDR2 YFSETQ come from the germline V gene. V trimming: 3 bases; J trimming: 4 bases; junction bases outside the gene matches: 8. The CDR3 runs 15 residues. The CDR3 coding sequence is TGCGCCAGCAGCTCCGGGGACAGGATCATCTATGGCTACACCTTC. Amino acid sequence: CASSSGDRIIYGYTF.

The chain uses TRBV9 and TRBJ1-2, with D uncertain. Germline V gene sequence: CDR1 SGDLS, CDR2 YYNGEE. V gave up 3 bases and J gave up 2 bases, with 14 bases separating them. CDR3 size: 15 residues. In DNA form, the CDR3 reads TGTGCCAGCAGCGCCCCATTGACTGAGAACTATGGCTACACCTTC. This gives the protein CASSAPLTENYGYTF. The full variable domain, completed using reference TRBV9 and TRBJ1-2, is DSGVTQTPKHLITATGQRVTLRCSPRSGDLSVYWYQQSLDQGLQFLIQYYNGEERAKGNILERFSAQQFPDLHSELNLSSLELGDSALYFCASSAPLTENYGYTFGSGTRLTVV.

This chain connects TRBV29-1 to TRBJ2-7; 13 nucleotides align to TRBD2. In germline, CDR1 is SQVTM, CDR2 ANQGSEA. The J segment lost 0 bases and the V segment lost 6 bases, leaving 5 bases of the junction unmatched. This CDR3 is built from 15 residues. The CDR3 coding sequence is TGCAGCGTAACCGGGACTAGCGGGGCCTCCTACGAGCAGTACTTC. It encodes CSVTGTSGASYEQYF.

The V and J genes are TRBV5-1 and TRBJ1-1, with D maybe TRBD1 (6 bases). Germline CDR1 reads SGHRS; CDR2 reads YFSETQ. CDR3 length equals 15 residues. With 4 bases removed from V and 6 bases from J, the gap between germline ends came to 19 bases. CDR3 nucleotide sequence: TGCGCCAGCAGCACCTCAGACAGGTCTGACGCTGAAGCTTTCTTT. Its translation is CASSTSDRSDAEAFF.

The rearrangement joins TRBV6-5 to TRBJ2-5; maybe TRBD1 (5 bases). CDR1 is MNHEY and CDR2 is SVGAGI in the germline V gene. V lost 0 bases to trimming and J lost 4 bases, with 12 bases between them. There are 15 residues in the CDR3. For the CDR3, the DNA is TGTGCCAGCAGTTACTCGTTTACAGGCTCAGAGACCCAGTACTTC. Its protein product is CASSYSFTGSETQYF.

This chain joins TRBV28 and TRBJ2-7, with TRBD1 identical over 7 bases. The CDR3 is made up of 13 amino acids. V lost 8 bases to trimming and J lost 4 bases; unmatched junction nucleotides: 8. Germline loops: CDR1 MDHEN, CDR2 SYDVKM. CDR3 sequence: CASESGQNYEQYF. DNA for the CDR3: TGTGCCAGCGAATCGGGACAGAATTACGAGCAGTACTTC.

This chain uses TRBV16 with TRBJ2-4, with D perhaps TRBD1 (6 bases). This CDR3 has 16 amino acids. The germline V gene encodes CDR1 KGHSY and CDR2 FQNENV. Deletions cut 2 bases from V and 7 bases from J, with 18 bases between. The CDR3 DNA reads TGTGCCAGCAGCCAAACCTACCATGGAACAGGGAACATTCAGTACTTC. Translated: CASSQTYHGTGNIQYF.

V is TRBV5-1 and J is TRBJ2-5; 14 nucleotides match TRBD2. Per the germline V gene, CDR1 is SGHRS and CDR2 is YFSETQ. This CDR3 contains 16 residues. V dropped 2 bases and J dropped 5; count of bases not matched to a gene: 5. The CDR3 region is CASSFGLAGGGETQYF. The CDR3 DNA is TGCGCCAGCAGCTTTGGACTAGCGGGAGGAGGGGAGACCCAGTACTTC.

V is TRBV4-3 and J is TRBJ2-4; TRBD2 agrees at 12 bases. With 0 bases clipped from V and 9 bases from J, the junction kept 18 bases outside the gene matches. The CDR3 loop spans 20 amino acids. CDR1 LGHNA and CDR2 YSLEER come from the germline V gene. The CDR3 reads CASSQDLTTGLAGRGSIQYF. The CDR3 nucleotides read TGCGCCAGCAGCCAAGATCTTACTACCGGACTAGCGGGAAGAGGGAGCATTCAGTACTTC.

Regarding this clone: The same CDR3 arises from other DNA sequences in this sample as well. The chain is built from TRBV27 and TRBJ1-5; TRBD1 is a possible D gene (6 bases). The CDR3 sequence is 15 residues long. The ends were cut back, 3 bases at V and 2 bases at J, with 11 bases in the middle. CDR1 and CDR2 (germline): MNHEY, SMNVEV (reference sequence). CDR3 DNA sequence: TGTGCCAGCAGTTTCTCAGGGGTTGGCAATCAGCCCCAGCATTTT. It translates to CASSFSGVGNQPQHF.

The chain joins TRBV7-2 to TRBJ2-2; D is unresolved. Looked up from germline, CDR1 is SGHTA and CDR2 is FQGNSA. The CDR3 runs to 11 residues. V gave up 5 bases and J gave up 15 bases, with 13 bases separating them. In DNA form, the CDR3 reads TGTGCCAGCAGCCCGCGGTTGGCGATGTTTTTT. Amino acids: CASSPRLAMFF.

V gene TRBV27 combines with J gene TRBJ1-6; TRBD1 matches at 8 bases. This CDR3 spans 15 amino acids. Germline lookup yields CDR1 MNHEY and CDR2 SMNVEV (reference sequence). V shed 6 bases, J shed 7 bases, and the junction held 8 bases outside the gene matches. CDR3 amino acids: CASRGAGQGNSPLHF. Here the CDR3 DNA reads TGTGCCAGCAGGGGGGCCGGACAGGGAAATTCACCCCTCCACTTT.

The chain joins TRBV7-2 to TRBJ2-7; weak D call: TRBD2 (6 bases). Trimming removed 8 bases from V and 0 bases from J, with 17 bases in between. The germline gives CDR1 SGHTA, CDR2 FQGNSA. This CDR3 has 15 amino acids. This CDR3 is CASGLLGAISYEQYF. DNA for the CDR3: TGTGCCAGCGGACTACTGGGCGCAATCTCCTACGAGCAGTACTTC.

The genes are TRBV5-1 and TRBJ2-1; 7 bases fit TRBD1. V was clipped by 3 bases and J by 9 bases; unmatched bases: 3. The CDR3 totals 12 residues. Germline V lookup: CDR1 SGHRS, CDR2 YFSETQ. CDR3 nucleotide sequence: TGCGCCAGCAGCTCAGGGGGTGTTGAGCAGTTCTTC. Translation: CASSSGGVEQFF. The complete variable domain, with remaining parts taken from reference TRBV5-1 and TRBJ2-1, reads KAGVTQTPRYLIKTRGQQVTLSCSPISGHRSVSWYQQTPGQGLQFLFEYFSETQRNKGNFPGRFSGRQFSNSRSEMNVSTLELGDSALYLCASSSGGVEQFFGPGTRLTVL.

This sequence joins TRBV5-4 and TRBJ1-1, with 7 bases matching TRBD1. The CDR3 length is 15 residues. Looked up from germline, CDR1 is SGHNT and CDR2 is YYREEE (reference sequence). J lost 8 bases, V lost 0 bases, and 10 bases had no gene match. CDR3 in amino acids: CASSLADRVLGEAFF. The CDR3 coding sequence is TGTGCCAGCAGCTTGGCCGACAGGGTCTTGGGAGAAGCTTTCTTT.

V is TRBV7-9 and J is TRBJ2-5; D not certain. Germline CDR1 reads SEHNR; CDR2 reads FQNEAQ (reference sequence). V was shortened by 5 bases and J by 1 base, with 17 bases between the two germline ends. The CDR3 has 16 residues. The CDR3 loop is CASSPPLGPLQETQYF. CDR3 DNA sequence: TGTGCCAGCAGCCCCCCTTTAGGGCCTCTCCAAGAGACCCAGTACTTC.

This chain links TRBV7-8 with TRBJ2-1, with 7 bases that match TRBD2. V was pared by 5 bases and J by 3 bases, with 10 bases of the junction left unmatched. Germline CDR1 is SGHVS and CDR2 is FQNEAQ. This CDR3 is built from 16 residues. The CDR3 sequence: CASSLSRLANYNEQFF. In DNA form, the CDR3 reads TGTGCCAGCAGCCTATCGAGACTAGCTAACTACAATGAGCAGTTCTTC.

The chain joins TRBV7-9 to TRBJ2-1; D not resolved. Germline V CDR1 and CDR2: SEHNR, FQNEAQ (reference sequence). The CDR3 length is 11 residues. V lost 5 bases and J lost 10, with 9 bases in between. The CDR3 DNA follows: TGTGCCAGCAGCCGTGTCCAGGAGCAGTTCTTC. It encodes CASSRVQEQFF.

The V and J genes are TRBV28 and TRBJ1-2; D gene unclear. The CDR3 sequence is 12 residues long. Trimming took 3 bases from V and 14 from J, leaving 16 bases between them. Germline-derived CDR1 and CDR2 are MDHEN and SYDVKM. In DNA form, the CDR3 reads TGTGCCAGCAGTTTGGGTTCAGAGTCTGGGACCTTC. It codes for CASSLGSESGTF.

The rearrangement joins TRBV5-1 to TRBJ1-2; 7 bases line up with TRBD1. With 3 bases clipped from V and 4 bases from J, the junction kept 3 bases outside the gene matches. Germline CDR1 and CDR2: SGHRS and YFSETQ. The CDR3 runs to 13 residues. Written as DNA, the CDR3 is TGCGCCAGCAGCTACGGGACAGTCTATGGCTACACCTTC. Its protein is CASSYGTVYGYTF.

In this sample, this clone turned up once. This rearrangement joins TRBV6-4 to TRBJ1-1; D perhaps matches TRBD1 (5 bases). CDR1 and CDR2 (germline): MRHNA, SNTAGT. The V and J ends lost 2 bases and 8 bases respectively, with 15 bases between them. This CDR3 contains 14 residues. This chain's CDR3 is CASSDPGRKLEAFF. The CDR3 bases are TGTGCCAGCAGTGACCCGGGACGGAAGCTAGAAGCTTTCTTT.